Sequencing of this TCR beta chain was carried out in a study of T cells in Graves' hyperthyroidism and ophthalmopathy. At the level of the study: Peripheral blood sampling occurred at initial diagnosis, before any treatment.

TCR beta CDR3 regions were amplified from RNA. A set of HTBI primers served as the primers for a first-round RT-PCR of the TCR CDR3. TCRdb re-analysed the multiplex PCR reads in MiXCR, keeping a single row per CDR3 protein. In the table there are fewer than 900,000 distinct CDR3 sequences, roughly 20% of which are singletons. This clonotype was counted many times. CDR1 is SNHLY and CDR2 is FYNNEI in the germline V gene. Trimming pared 5 bases from V and 4 bases from J, leaving 23 bases between. This CDR3 has 17 amino acids. Reasons for excluding patients were uncontrolled infection, other autoimmune disease, pregnancy or lactation. From more than 9 ml of fresh peripheral blood, PBMCs were isolated.

Sequenced material: blood. This rearrangement joins TRBV2 to TRBJ1-2, with D perhaps TRBD1 (5 bases). The sequence came from a woman in her forties or fifties with Graves' hyperthyroidism that later progressed to Graves' ophthalmopathy. This chain's CDR3 is CASSRATPGRAVYGYTF. The CDR3 DNA reads as TGTGCCAGCAGTCGCGCCACTCCGGGACGGGCAGTCTATGGCTACACCTTC.